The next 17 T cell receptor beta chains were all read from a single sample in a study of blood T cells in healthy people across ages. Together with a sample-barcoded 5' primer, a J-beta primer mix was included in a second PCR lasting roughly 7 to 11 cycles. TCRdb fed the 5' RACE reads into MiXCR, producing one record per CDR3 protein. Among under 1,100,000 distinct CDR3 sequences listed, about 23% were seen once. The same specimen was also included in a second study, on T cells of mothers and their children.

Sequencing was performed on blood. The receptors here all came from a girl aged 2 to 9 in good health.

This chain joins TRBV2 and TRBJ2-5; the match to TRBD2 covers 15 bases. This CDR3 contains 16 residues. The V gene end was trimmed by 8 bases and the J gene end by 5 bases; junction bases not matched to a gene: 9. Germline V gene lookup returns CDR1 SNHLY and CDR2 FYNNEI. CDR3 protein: CASGGTSGRSKETQYF. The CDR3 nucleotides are TGTGCCAGCGGGGGGACTAGCGGGAGGTCCAAGGAGACCCAGTACTTC.

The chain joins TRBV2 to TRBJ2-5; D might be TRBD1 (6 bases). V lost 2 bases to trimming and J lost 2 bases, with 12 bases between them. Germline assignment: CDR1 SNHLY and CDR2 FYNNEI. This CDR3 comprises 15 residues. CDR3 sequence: CASSESRTAQETQYF. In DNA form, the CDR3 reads TGTGCCAGCAGTGAAAGTCGGACAGCACAAGAGACCCAGTACTTC.

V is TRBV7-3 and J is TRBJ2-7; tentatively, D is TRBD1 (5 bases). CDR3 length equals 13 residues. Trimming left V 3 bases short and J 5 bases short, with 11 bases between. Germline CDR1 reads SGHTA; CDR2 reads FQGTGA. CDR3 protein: CASSFLIGDEQYF. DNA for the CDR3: TGTGCCAGCAGCTTCTTGATAGGGGACGAGCAGTACTTC.

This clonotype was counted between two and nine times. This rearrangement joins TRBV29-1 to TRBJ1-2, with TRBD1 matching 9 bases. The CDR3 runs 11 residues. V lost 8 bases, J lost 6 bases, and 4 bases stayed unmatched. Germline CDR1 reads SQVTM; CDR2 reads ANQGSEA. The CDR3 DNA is TGCAGCCTGGGACAGGGAGATGGCTACACCTTC. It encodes CSLGQGDGYTF.

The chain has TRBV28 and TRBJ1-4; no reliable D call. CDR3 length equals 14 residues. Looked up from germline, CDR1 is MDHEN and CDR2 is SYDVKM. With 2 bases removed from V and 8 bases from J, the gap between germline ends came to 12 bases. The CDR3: CASSLKGMWEKLFF. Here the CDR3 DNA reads TGTGCCAGCAGTTTAAAAGGGATGTGGGAAAAACTGTTTTTT.

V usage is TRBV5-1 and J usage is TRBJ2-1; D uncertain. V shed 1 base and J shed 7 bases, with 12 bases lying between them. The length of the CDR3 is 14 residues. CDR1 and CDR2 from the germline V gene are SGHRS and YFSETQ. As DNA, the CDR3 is TGCGCCAGCAGCTTGCCTACCTCTGGGAATGAGCAGTTCTTC. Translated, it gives CASSLPTSGNEQFF.

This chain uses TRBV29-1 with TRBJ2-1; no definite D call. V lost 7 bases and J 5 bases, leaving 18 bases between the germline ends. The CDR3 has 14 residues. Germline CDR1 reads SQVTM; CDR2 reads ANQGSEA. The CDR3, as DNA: TGCAGCGCTTCGACGGGTTCCATTAACAATGAGCAGTTCTTC. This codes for CSASTGSINNEQFF.

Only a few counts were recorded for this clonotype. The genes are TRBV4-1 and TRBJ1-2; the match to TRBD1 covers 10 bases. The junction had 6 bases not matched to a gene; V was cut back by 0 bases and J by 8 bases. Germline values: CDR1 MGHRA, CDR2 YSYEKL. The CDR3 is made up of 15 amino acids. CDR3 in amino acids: CASSQELDRGRGYTF. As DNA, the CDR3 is TGCGCCAGCAGCCAAGAACTCGACAGGGGGCGAGGCTACACCTTC.

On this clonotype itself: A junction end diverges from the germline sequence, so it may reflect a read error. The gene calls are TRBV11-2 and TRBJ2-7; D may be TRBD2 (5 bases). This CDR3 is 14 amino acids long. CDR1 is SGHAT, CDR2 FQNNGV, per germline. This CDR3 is CASSIEAGPYEQYF. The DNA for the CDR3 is TGTGCCAGCAGCATAGAGGCGGGCCCCTACGAGCAGTACTTC.

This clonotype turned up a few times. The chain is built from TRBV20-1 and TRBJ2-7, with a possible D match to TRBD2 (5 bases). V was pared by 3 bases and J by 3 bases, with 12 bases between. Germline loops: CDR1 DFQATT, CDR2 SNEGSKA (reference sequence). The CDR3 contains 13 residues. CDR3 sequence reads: CSARVARIYEQYF. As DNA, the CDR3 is TGCAGTGCTAGGGTAGCGAGAATCTACGAGCAGTACTTC.

The DNA of the CDR3 is TGTGCCACTCAGTCACAGGATCCTATTAATGGCTACACCTTC. Its translation is CATQSQDPINGYTF. V and J are TRBV10-3 and TRBJ1-2, with D tentatively TRBD1 (5 bases). The germline gives CDR1 ENHRY, CDR2 SYGVKD. The CDR3 loop spans 14 amino acids. V lost 10 bases and J 6 bases, leaving 21 bases between the germline ends.

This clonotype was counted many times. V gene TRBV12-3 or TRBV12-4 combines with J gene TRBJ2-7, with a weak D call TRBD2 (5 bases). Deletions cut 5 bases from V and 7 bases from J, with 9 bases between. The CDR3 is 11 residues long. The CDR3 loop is CASSISGEQYF. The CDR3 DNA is TGTGCCAGCAGTATCAGCGGAGAGCAGTACTTC.

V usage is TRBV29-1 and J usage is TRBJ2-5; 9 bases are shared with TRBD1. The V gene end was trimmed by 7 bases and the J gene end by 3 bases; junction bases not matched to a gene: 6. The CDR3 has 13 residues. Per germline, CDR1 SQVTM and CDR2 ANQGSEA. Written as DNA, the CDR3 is TGCAGCGGCGACACAGGGGGCGAAGAGACCCAGTACTTC. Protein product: CSGDTGGEETQYF.

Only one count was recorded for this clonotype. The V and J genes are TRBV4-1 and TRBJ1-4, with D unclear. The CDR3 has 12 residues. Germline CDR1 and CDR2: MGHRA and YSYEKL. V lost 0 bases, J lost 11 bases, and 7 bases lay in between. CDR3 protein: CASSQDRVKLFF. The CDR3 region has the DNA TGCGCCAGCAGCCAAGATCGGGTTAAACTGTTTTTT.

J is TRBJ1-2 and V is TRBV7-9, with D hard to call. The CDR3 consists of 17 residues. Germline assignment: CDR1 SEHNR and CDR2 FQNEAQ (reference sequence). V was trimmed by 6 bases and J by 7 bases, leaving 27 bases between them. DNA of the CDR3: TGTGCCAGCAGGTCGACGGGCAGGCCCTTACTCCACTTTGGCTACACCTTC. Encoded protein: CASRSTGRPLLHFGYTF.

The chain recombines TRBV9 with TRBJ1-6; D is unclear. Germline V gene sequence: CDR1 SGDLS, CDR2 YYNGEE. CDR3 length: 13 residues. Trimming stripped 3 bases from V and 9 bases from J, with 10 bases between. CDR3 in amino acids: CASSASGASPLHF. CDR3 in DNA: TGTGCCAGCAGCGCCTCAGGTGCTTCACCCCTCCACTTT.

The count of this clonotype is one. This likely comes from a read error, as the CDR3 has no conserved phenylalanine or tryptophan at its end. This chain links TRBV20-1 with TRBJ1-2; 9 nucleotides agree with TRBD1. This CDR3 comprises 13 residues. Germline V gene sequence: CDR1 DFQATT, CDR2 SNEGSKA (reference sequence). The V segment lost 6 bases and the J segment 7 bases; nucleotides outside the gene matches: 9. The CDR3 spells CSARPQGAIGYTL. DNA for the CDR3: TGCAGTGCCAGGCCACAGGGGGCTATTGGCTACACCCTC.